This T cell receptor beta chain came from a study of T cell changes during pregnancy in multiple sclerosis. Assay: immunoSEQ multiplex PCR; the TCRdb copy retains only in-frame clones and omits some. Of about 83,000 clones listed, roughly 96% were seen once; the top ten hold 1.1%. The CDR3 runs to 13 residues. Germline-derived CDR1 and CDR2 are SGHVS and FQNEAQ. The junction had 5 bases not matched to a gene; V was cut back by 8 bases and J by 7 bases. The genes are TRBV7-8 and TRBJ1-5; 10 nucleotides align to TRBD1. The receptor comes from a female donor with multiple sclerosis, enrolled in a pregnancy study. Sequencing used peripheral blood, obtained in the second trimester of pregnancy. The CDR3 DNA sequence: TGTGCCAGCGGGACAGGGGTGAGGCAGCCCCAGCATTTT. This sequence encodes CASGTGVRQPQHF.